This T cell receptor beta chain appears in the sequencing data of a study of T cell changes during pregnancy in multiple sclerosis. The trim removed 3 bases at V and 3 bases at J, leaving 3 bases unmatched. Germline lookup yields CDR1 PRHDT and CDR2 FYEKMQ (reference sequence). There are 14 residues in the CDR3. Method: immunoSEQ multiplex PCR; TCRdb's copy keeps in-frame clones and lacks some. The sample holds about 49,000 clones, almost 90% seen once. This clonotype was sampled from a female donor in good health, enrolled as a control in a pregnancy study. The chain links TRBV13 to TRBJ2-3, with 7 bases aligning to TRBD2. Sequenced material: peripheral blood, taken after pregnancy. CDR3 in amino acids: CASSFGSGTDTQYF. CDR3 DNA sequence: TGTGCCAGCAGCTTCGGTAGCGGGACAGATACGCAGTATTTT. Full variable domain (remainder filled in from reference TRBV13 and TRBJ2-3): AAGVIQSPRHLIKEKRETATLKCYPIPRHDTVYWYQQGPGQDPQFLISFYEKMQSDKGSIPDRFSAQQFSDYHSELNMSSLELGDSALYFCASSFGSGTDTQYFGPGTRLTVL.